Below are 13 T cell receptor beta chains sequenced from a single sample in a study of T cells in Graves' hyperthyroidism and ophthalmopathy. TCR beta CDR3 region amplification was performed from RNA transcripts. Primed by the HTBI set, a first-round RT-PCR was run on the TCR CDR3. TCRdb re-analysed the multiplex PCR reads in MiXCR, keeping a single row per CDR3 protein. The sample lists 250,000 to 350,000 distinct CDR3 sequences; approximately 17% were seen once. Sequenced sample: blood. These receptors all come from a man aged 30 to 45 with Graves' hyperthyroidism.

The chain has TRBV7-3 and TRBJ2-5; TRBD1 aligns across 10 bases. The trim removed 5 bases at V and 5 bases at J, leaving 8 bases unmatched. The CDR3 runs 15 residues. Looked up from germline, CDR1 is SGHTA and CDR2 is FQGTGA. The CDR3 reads CASSQDRGRYETQYF. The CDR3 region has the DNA TGTGCCAGCAGCCAAGACAGGGGGCGTTATGAGACCCAGTACTTC.

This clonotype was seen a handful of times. As DNA, the CDR3 is TGTGCCAGCAGCTTTTACCGCGATAGCTCTGGGGCCAACGTCCTGACTTTC. It translates to CASSFYRDSSGANVLTF. The rearrangement uses TRBV7-9 and TRBJ2-6; D is unclear. The germline gives CDR1 SEHNR, CDR2 FQNEAQ (reference sequence). The length of the CDR3 is 17 residues. The V gene lost 3 bases and the J gene lost 0 bases, with 12 bases spanning the gap.

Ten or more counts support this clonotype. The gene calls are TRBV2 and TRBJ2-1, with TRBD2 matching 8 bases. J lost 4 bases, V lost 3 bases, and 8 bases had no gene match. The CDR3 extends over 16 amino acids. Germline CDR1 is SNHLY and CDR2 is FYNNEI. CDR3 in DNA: TGTGCCAGCAGTGACCCCATAGCGGGATTATACAATGAGCAGTTCTTC. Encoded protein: CASSDPIAGLYNEQFF.

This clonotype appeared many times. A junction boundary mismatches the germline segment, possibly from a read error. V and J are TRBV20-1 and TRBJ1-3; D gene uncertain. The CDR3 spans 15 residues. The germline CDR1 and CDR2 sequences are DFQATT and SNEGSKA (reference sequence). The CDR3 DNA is TGCAGCGCTAGTGAGGGTGTGAGCTCTGGAAACACCATATATTTT. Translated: CSASEGVSSGNTIYF.

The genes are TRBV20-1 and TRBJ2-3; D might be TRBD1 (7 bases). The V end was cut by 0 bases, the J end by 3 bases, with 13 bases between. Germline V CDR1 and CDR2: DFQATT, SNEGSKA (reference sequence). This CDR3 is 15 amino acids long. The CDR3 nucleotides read TGCAGTGCTAGAGATTTGCAGGGGGGAACAGATACGCAGTATTTT. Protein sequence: CSARDLQGGTDTQYF.

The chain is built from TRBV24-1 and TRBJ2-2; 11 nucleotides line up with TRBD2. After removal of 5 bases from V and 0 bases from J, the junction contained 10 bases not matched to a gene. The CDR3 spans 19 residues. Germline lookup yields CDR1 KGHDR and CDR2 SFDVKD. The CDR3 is CATSVPVLAGGSNTGELFF. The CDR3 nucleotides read TGTGCCACCAGTGTCCCTGTCCTAGCGGGAGGATCGAACACCGGGGAGCTGTTTTTT.

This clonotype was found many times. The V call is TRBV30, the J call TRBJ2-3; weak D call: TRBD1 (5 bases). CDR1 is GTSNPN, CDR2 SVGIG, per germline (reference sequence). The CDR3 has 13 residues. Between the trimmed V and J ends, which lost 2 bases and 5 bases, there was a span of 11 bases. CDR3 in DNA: TGTGCCTGGAGTCGACAGAGGAAAGATACGCAGTATTTT. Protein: CAWSRQRKDTQYF.

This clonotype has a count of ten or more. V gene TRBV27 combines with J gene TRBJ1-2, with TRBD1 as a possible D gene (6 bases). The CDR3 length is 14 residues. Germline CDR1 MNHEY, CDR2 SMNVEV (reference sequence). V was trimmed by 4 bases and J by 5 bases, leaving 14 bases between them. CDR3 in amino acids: CASSSALQGYGYTF. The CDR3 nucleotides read TGTGCCAGCAGTTCGGCTTTACAGGGTTATGGCTACACCTTC.

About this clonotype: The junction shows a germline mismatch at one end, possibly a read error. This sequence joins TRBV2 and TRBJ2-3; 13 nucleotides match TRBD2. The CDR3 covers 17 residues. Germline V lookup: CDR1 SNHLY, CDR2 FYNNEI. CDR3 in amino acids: CTSSGAGLAGVTDTQYF. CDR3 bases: TGTACCAGCAGTGGAGCCGGACTAGCGGGAGTCACAGATACGCAGTATTTT.

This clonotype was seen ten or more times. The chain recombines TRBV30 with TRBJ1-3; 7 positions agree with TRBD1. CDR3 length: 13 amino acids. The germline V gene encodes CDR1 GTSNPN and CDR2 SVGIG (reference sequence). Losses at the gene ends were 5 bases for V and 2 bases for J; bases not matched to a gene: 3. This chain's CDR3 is CAWGTGAGNTIYF. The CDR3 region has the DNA TGTGCCTGGGGAACAGGGGCTGGAAACACCATATATTTT.

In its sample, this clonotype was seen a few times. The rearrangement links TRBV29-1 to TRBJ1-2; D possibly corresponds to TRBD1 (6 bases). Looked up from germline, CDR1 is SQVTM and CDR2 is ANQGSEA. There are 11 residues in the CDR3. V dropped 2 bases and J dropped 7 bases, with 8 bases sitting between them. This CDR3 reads CSVERGAGYTF. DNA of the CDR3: TGCAGCGTTGAAAGGGGGGCTGGCTACACCTTC.

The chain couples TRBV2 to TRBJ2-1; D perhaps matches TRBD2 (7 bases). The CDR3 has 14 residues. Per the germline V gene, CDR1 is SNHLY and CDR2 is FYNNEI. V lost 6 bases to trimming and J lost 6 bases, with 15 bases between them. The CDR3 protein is CASSGRGAGNEQFF. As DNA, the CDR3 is TGTGCCAGCAGCGGACGGGGGGCTGGCAATGAGCAGTTCTTC.

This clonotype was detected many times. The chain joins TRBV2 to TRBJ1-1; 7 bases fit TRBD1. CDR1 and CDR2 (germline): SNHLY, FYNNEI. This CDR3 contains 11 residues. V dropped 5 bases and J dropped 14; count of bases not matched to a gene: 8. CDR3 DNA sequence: TGTGCCAGCAGTCGGACAGGTTGGTTGTTCTTT. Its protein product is CASSRTGWLFF.